This T cell receptor (beta chain) derives from a study of shared clonotypes between healthy human individuals. Germline lookup yields CDR1 SGHAT and CDR2 FQNNGV. Trimming cost V 5 bases and J 5 bases, with 18 bases left between them. The CDR3 contains 16 residues. The authors' processing: Sequence data from immunoSEQ were junction-only and lacked quality scores; consequently, filtering differed. Clones were read by immunoSEQ multiplex PCR, and TCRdb kept only the in-frame ones, dropping some. The V and J calls and clone size were taken over from that table, and D and trimming were inferred from the DNA. The sample lists 560,000 or so clones, 90% to 97% occurring once. Terminally differentiated effector memory CD45RA+ cells were excluded from the naive CD8 cells, which were CD45RO-negative and positively selected for CCR7.

The sample comprised naive CD8+ T cells sorted from blood. The chain combines TRBV11-2 with TRBJ2-2, with D possibly TRBD2 on 6 matching bases. This receptor was taken from a woman in her thirties in good health. For the CDR3, the DNA is TGTGCCAGCAGCACGTGGGACGCCGGGAGAACCGGGGAGCTGTTTTTT. It is translated as CASSTWDAGRTGELFF.